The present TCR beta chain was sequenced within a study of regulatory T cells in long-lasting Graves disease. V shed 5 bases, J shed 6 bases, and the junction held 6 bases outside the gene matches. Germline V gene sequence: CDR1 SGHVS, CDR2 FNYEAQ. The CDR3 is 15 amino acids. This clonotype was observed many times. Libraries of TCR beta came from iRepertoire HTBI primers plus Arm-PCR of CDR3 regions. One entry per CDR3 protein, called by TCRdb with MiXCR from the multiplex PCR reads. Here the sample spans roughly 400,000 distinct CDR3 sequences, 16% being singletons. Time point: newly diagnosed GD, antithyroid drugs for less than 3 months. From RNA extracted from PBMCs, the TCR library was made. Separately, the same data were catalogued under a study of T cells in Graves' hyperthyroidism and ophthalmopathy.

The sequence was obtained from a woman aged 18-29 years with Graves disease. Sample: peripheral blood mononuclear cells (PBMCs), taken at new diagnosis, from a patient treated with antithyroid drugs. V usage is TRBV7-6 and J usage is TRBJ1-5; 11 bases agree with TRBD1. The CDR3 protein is CASSQGQGDGQPQHF. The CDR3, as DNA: TGTGCCAGCAGCCAGGGACAGGGGGACGGTCAGCCCCAGCATTTT.